This section outlines one T cell receptor beta chain sequence together with its context. V shed 1 base, J shed 5 bases, and the junction held 8 bases outside the gene matches. The germline V gene encodes CDR1 PRHDT and CDR2 FYEKMQ (reference sequence). This CDR3 has 17 residues. These data originate in a study of sequential checkpoint blockade in melanoma. Background on the study: Randomization was 1:1 between first-line nivolumab→ipilimumab and ipilimumab→nivolumab.

Treatment given: randomized to nivolumab then ipilimumab (arm A) or the reverse (arm B). Sorted cells were live CD3+CD8+, lacking CD19 and CD56, from PBMCs. Some clones are missing from TCRdb's copy, which holds only in-frame ones; the method was immunoSEQ multiplex PCR. Of under 45,000 clones detected, just under 85% appear once; the ten largest clones hold less than 6%. The V and J genes are TRBV13 and TRBJ2-3, with 11 bases aligning to TRBD2. The source is a human donor with melanoma. This specimen was CD8+ T cells sorted from blood (inferred from file names), taken from a patient given nivolumab and ipilimumab in sequence. The CDR3 loop is CASSLVDTSGGLDTQYF. The CDR3 bases are TGTGCCAGCAGCTTAGTTGATACTAGCGGGGGTTTAGATACGCAGTATTTT.